The 2 T cell receptor beta chains below were found in one sample sequenced in a study of cytomegalovirus exposure and HLA in healthy donors. The PCR ran on 60 Vbeta and 13 Jbeta primers. Clones were sequenced by immunoSEQ multiplex PCR, and TCRdb holds only the in-frame ones, with some missing. Here the sample spans more than 100,000 clones, roughly three quarters being singletons. The sample taken for sequencing was PBMCs. The receptor source for this set is a man between 45 and 60 years old in good health and CMV-seropositive.

V gene TRBV5-4 combines with J gene TRBJ2-5; TRBD2 agrees at 8 bases. In germline, CDR1 is SGHNT, CDR2 YYREEE (reference sequence). The CDR3 contains 16 residues. V trimming: 4 bases; J trimming: 9 bases; junction bases outside the gene matches: 17. The CDR3 bases are TGTGCCAGCAGCACCGTCATAGCGGGACCTCTGTCGGCCCAGTACTTC. It yields the protein CASSTVIAGPLSAQYF. The full variable domain, rest sourced from reference TRBV5-4 and TRBJ2-5, is ETGVTQSPTHLIKTRGQQVTLRCSSQSGHNTVSWYQQALGQGPQFIFQYYREEENGRGNFPPRFSGLQFPNYSSELNVNALELDDSALYLCASSTVIAGPLSAQYFGPGTRLLVL.

About this clone itself: Additional DNA sequences in this sample encode the identical CDR3. The V and J genes are TRBV30 and TRBJ1-6; tentatively, D is TRBD1 (6 bases). V lost 0 bases, J lost 7 bases, and 13 bases lay in between. The V gene's germline CDR1 is GTSNPN and CDR2 SVGIG (reference sequence). The CDR3 spans 15 residues. The CDR3 coding sequence is TGTGCCTGGAGTGTAGGGGGATTGGAGAATTCACCCCTCCACTTT. It specifies CAWSVGGLENSPLHF.